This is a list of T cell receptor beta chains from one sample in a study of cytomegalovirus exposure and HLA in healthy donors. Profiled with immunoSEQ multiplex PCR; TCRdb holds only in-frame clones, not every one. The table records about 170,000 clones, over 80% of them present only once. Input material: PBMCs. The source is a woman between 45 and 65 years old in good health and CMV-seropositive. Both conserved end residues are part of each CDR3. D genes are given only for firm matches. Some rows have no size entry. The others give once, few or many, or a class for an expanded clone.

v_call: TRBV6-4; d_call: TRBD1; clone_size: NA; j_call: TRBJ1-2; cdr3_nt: TGTGCCAGCAGTGCGATATTCCTCACAGGGGGCAAATTCTATGGCTACACCTTC; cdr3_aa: CASSAIFLTGGKFYGYTF
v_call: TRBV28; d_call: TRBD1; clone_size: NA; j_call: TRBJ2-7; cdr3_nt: TGTGCCAGCAGTCCTCGGGACAGGGCTTACTACGAGCAGTACTTC; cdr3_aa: CASSPRDRAYYEQYF
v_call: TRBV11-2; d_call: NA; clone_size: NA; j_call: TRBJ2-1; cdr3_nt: TGTGCCAGCAGCTTAGATCCAGGGTCCTACAATGAGCAGTTCTTC; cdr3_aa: CASSLDPGSYNEQFF
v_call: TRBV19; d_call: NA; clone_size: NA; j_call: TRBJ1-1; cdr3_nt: TGTGCCAGTAGTACCCAGGGTCTCTACACTGAAGCTTTCTTT; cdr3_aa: CASSTQGLYTEAFF
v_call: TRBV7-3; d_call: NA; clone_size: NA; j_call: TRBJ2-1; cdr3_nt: TGTGCCAGCAGCTTAACGGGGGGTACGTACAATGAGCAGTTCTTC; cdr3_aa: CASSLTGGTYNEQFF
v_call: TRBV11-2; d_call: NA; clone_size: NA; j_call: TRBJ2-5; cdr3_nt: TGTGCCAGCAGCTCTCTAGGTGGGGAGACCCAGTACTTC; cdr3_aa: CASSSLGGETQYF
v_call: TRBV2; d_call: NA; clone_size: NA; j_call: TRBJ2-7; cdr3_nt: TGTGCCAGCAGGGGAACAGGGACCTACGAGCAGTACTTC; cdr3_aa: CASRGTGTYEQYF
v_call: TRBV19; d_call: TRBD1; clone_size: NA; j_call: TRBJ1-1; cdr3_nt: TGTGCCAGTAGTCCGCGGGACAGCAGATGGAACACTGAAGCTTTCTTT; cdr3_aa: CASSPRDSRWNTEAFF
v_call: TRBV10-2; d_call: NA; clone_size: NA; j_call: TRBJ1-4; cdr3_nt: TGCGCCAGCAGGCGGGGAGAGGTTGGTGAAAAACTGTTTTTT; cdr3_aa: CASRRGEVGEKLFF
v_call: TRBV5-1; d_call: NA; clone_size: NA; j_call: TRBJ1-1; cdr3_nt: TGCGCCAGTATGTTAGCCCTGAACACTGAAGCTTTCTTT; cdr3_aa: CASMLALNTEAFF
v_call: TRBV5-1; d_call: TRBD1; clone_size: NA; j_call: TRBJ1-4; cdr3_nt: TGCGCCAGCAGCTTGGCTGGGACAGGGGAAAAACTGTTTTTT; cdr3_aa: CASSLAGTGEKLFF
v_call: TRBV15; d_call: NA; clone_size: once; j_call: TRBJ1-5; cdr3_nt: TGTGCCACCAGCAGGGGGGAGGCCCAGCCCCAGCATTTT; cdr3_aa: CATSRGEAQPQHF
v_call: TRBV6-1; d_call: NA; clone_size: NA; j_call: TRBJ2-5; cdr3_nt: TGTGCCAGCGGTATTACAATCGGGTACCAAGAGACCCAGTACTTC; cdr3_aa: CASGITIGYQETQYF